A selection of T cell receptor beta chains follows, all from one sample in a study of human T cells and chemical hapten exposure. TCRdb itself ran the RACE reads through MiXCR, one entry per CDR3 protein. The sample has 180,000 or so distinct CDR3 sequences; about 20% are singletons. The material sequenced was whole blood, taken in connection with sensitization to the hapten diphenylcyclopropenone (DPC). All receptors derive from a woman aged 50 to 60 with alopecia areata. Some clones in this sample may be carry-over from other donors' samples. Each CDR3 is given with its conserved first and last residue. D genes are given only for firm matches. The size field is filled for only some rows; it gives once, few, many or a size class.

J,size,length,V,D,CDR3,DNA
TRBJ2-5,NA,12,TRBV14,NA,CASSQVLEAQYF,TGTGCCAGCAGCCAAGTTCTAGAAGCCCAGTACTTC
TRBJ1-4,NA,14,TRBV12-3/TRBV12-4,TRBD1,CASSTSTGDEKLFF,TGTGCCAGCAGTACCTCGACAGGGGATGAAAAACTGTTTTTT
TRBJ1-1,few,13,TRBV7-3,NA,CASSLMFQGEAFF,TGTGCCAGCAGCTTAATGTTCCAGGGCGAAGCTTTCTTT
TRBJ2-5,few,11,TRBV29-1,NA,CSVDEGETQYF,TGCAGCGTTGATGAGGGAGAGACCCAGTACTTC
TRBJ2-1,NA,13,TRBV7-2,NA,CASSSTYYNEQFF,TGTGCCAGCAGCTCGACTTATTACAATGAGCAGTTCTTC
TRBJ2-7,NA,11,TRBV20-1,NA,CSASETYEQYF,TGCAGTGCTAGCGAGACCTACGAGCAGTACTTC
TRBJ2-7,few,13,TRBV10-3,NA,CATAGQELYEQYF,TGTGCCACAGCGGGACAGGAGCTCTACGAGCAGTACTTC
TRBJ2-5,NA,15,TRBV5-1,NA,CASSLVGSHQETQYF,TGCGCCAGCAGCCTGGTGGGGAGTCACCAAGAGACCCAGTACTTC
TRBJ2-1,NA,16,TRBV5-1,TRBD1,CASSPGTGAYSNEQFF,TGCGCCAGCAGCCCCGGGACAGGGGCGTACTCCAATGAGCAGTTCTTC
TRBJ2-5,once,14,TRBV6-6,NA,CASRGRIGEETQYF,TGTGCCAGCAGAGGAAGGATAGGAGAAGAGACCCAGTACTTC
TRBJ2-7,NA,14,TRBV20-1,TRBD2,CSARVLAGGSEQYF,TGCAGTGCTAGAGTTCTAGCGGGAGGAAGCGAGCAGTACTTC
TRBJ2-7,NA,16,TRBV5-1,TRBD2,CASSLFPSGSIDEQYF,TGCGCCAGCAGCTTGTTTCCTAGCGGGAGTATAGACGAGCAGTACTTC
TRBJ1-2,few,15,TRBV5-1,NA,CASSLEPDFNYGYTF,TGCGCCAGCAGCTTGGAGCCCGACTTTAACTATGGCTACACCTTC
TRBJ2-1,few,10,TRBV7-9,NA,CASSLSEQFF,TGTGCCAGCAGCTTATCAGAGCAGTTCTTC
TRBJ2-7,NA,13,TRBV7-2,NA,CASSFSGSGEQYF,TGTGCCAGCAGCTTCTCTGGGTCGGGCGAGCAGTACTTC
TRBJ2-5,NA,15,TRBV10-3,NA,CAISEPGIRKETQYF,TGTGCCATCAGTGAGCCAGGGATCCGGAAAGAGACCCAGTACTTC
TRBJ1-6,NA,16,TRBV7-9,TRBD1,CASSKTGGSYNSPLHF,TGTGCCAGCAGTAAAACAGGGGGCTCCTATAATTCACCCCTCCACTTT
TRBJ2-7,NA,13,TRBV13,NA,CASSADSSYEQYF,TGTGCCAGCAGCGCGGACAGCTCCTACGAGCAGTACTTC
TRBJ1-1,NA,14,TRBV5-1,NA,CASSGTTGNTEAFF,TGCGCCAGCAGCGGGACGACAGGGAACACTGAAGCTTTCTTT
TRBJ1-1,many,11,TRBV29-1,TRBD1,CSGDRGSEAFF,TGCAGCGGGGACAGGGGCTCTGAAGCTTTCTTT
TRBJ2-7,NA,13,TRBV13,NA,CASSLRPAYEQYF,TGTGCCAGCAGCTTGAGGCCGGCCTACGAGCAGTACTTC
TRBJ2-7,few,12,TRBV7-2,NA,CASSWDTYEQYF,TGTGCCAGCAGCTGGGACACCTACGAGCAGTACTTC
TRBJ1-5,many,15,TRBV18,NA,CASSRGGLSNQPQHF,TGTGCCAGCTCAAGGGGGGGACTTAGCAATCAGCCCCAGCATTTT
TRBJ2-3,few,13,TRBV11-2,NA,CASSPLRLDTQYF,TGTGCCAGCAGCCCACTCAGATTAGATACGCAGTATTTT
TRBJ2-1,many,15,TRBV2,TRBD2,CASSLSGSGHNEQFF,TGTGCCAGCAGCCTTAGCGGGTCAGGCCACAATGAGCAGTTCTTC
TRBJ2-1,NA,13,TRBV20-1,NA,CSAAPLSYNEQFF,TGCAGTGCAGCTCCCCTCTCCTACAATGAGCAGTTCTTC
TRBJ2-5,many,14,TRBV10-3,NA,CAISEGSSGETQYF,TGTGCCATCAGTGAGGGAAGCTCGGGGGAGACCCAGTACTTC
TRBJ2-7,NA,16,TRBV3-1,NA,CASSQEALGASYEQYF,TGTGCCAGCAGCCAAGAGGCGCTCGGCGCCTCCTACGAGCAGTACTTC
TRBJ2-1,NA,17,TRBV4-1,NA,CASSQAARSWSYNEQFF,TGCGCCAGCAGCCAAGCCGCCAGGAGTTGGTCCTACAATGAGCAGTTCTTC